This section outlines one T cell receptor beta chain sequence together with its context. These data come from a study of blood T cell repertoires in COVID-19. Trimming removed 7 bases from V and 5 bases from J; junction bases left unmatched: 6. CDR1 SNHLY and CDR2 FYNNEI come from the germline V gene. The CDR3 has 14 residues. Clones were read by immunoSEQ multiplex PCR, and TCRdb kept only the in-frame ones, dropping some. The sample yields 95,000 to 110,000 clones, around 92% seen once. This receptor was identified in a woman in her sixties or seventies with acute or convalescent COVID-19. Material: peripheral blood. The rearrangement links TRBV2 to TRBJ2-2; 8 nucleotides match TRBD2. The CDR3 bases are TGTGCCAGCACAACGACTAGCGCTACCGGGGAGCTGTTTTTT. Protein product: CASTTTSATGELFF.